This TCR beta chain was recorded in a study of T cell repertoires in cytomegalovirus infection. The overall study: A matching HLA type, together with CMV infection, was signaled by public TCR beta signatures.

Whole-study findings and limits: Frequencies of public TCR beta families were cumulated, and this identified carriers of CMV plus the relevant HLA. It was HLA-C-restricted CMV-specific TCR beta clonotypes that dominated the response ex vivo.

In its sample, this clonotype was seen many times. What it binds is not known. V was clipped by 5 bases and J by 8 bases, with 21 bases between them. The CDR3 consists of 15 residues. Germline assignment: CDR1 MNHNS and CDR2 SASEGT. TCRdb analysed the reads with MiXCR anew, one entry per CDR3 protein. The sample has about 260,000 distinct CDR3 sequences, roughly 13% seen once. This sequence originates from a human donor in good health (CMV status not recorded). Some clones in this sample may be carry-over from other donors' samples. The chain is built from TRBV6-1 and TRBJ1-2; unclear D gene. The source material was PBMCs. CDR3 sequence reads: CASSPHDETPLGYTF. The CDR3 DNA sequence: TGTGCCAGCAGTCCCCACGATGAGACGCCACTCGGCTACACCTTC.